Listed below are T cell receptor beta chains from one sample, sequenced in a study of blood T cell repertoires in COVID-19. Clones were sequenced by immunoSEQ multiplex PCR, and TCRdb holds only the in-frame ones, with some missing. The sample gives approximately 25,000 clones, roughly 74% of which show up once; approximately 7% is in the top ten. Sequencing used peripheral blood. These receptors were collected from a man between 50 and 59 years old with COVID-19, enrolled during active disease. Both conserved end residues are part of each CDR3. A D gene is named only where the DNA matches it firmly. Only some rows state a clone size, as once, few, many or a class for expanded clones.

j_call | v_call | clone_size | d_call | cdr3_aa | cdr3_nt
TRBJ2-6 | TRBV4-2 | NA | NA | CASSQESGSGANVLTF | TGTGCCAGCAGCCAAGAATCAGGGTCTGGGGCCAACGTCCTGACTTTC
TRBJ1-2 | TRBV9 | NA | TRBD1 | CASSSGQGEGYTF | TGTGCCAGCAGCTCTGGACAGGGAGAGGGCTACACCTTC
TRBJ2-7 | TRBV6-5 | NA | TRBD1 | CASADRGEYEQYF | TGTGCCAGCGCCGACAGGGGTGAATACGAGCAGTACTTC
TRBJ2-7 | TRBV11-2 | NA | NA | CASSSGQLYEQYF | TGTGCCAGCAGCTCGGGACAACTCTACGAGCAGTACTTC
TRBJ1-5 | TRBV19 | few | NA | CASSSSWAQPQHF | TGTGCCAGTAGTTCTTCCTGGGCCCAGCCCCAGCATTTT
TRBJ2-1 | TRBV6-2/TRBV6-3 | NA | TRBD2 | CASSPGLAGDHNEQFF | TGTGCCAGCAGTCCAGGACTAGCGGGAGACCACAATGAGCAGTTCTTC
TRBJ2-1 | TRBV20-1 | NA | TRBD2 | CSAITSDEQFF | TGCAGTGCCATAACTAGCGATGAGCAGTTCTTC
TRBJ1-5 | TRBV28 | NA | NA | CASRRLYSNQPQHF | TGTGCCAGCAGACGACTGTATAGCAATCAGCCCCAGCATTTT
TRBJ2-1 | TRBV30 | NA | TRBD2 | CAWWRGTPYNEQFF | TGTGCCTGGTGGCGGGGGACCCCCTACAATGAGCAGTTCTTC
TRBJ1-2 | TRBV6-5 | NA | TRBD1 | CASSHWTGRMGGYTF | TGTGCCAGCAGTCACTGGACAGGGCGAATGGGTGGCTACACCTTC
TRBJ2-3 | TRBV5-6 | NA | TRBD2 | CASSYRLAGAPDTQYF | TGTGCCAGCAGCTATCGACTAGCGGGAGCCCCAGATACGCAGTATTTT
TRBJ2-7 | TRBV11-2 | NA | NA | CASSSLDSYEQYF | TGTGCCAGCAGCTCCCTGGACAGCTACGAGCAGTACTTC
TRBJ2-5 | TRBV12-3/TRBV12-4 | NA | NA | CASSSGDSADQYF | TGTGCCAGCAGTTCAGGTGACAGCGCTGACCAGTACTTC
TRBJ1-5 | TRBV19 | NA | NA | CASSIGRQPQHF | TGTGCCAGTAGTATCGGGAGGCAGCCCCAGCATTTT
TRBJ2-4 | TRBV10-2 | NA | TRBD1 | CASRGGSGGVQYF | TGCGCCAGCCGAGGGGGCTCCGGAGGCGTTCAGTACTTC
TRBJ2-7 | TRBV6-2/TRBV6-3 | NA | NA | CASSYSMRRDVSYEQYF | TGTGCCAGCAGTTACTCGATGCGGCGGGACGTCTCCTACGAGCAGTACTTC
TRBJ2-7 | TRBV2 | NA | NA | CASKGRGGSWNEQYF | TGTGCCAGCAAAGGGAGAGGCGGTTCGTGGAACGAGCAGTACTTC
TRBJ2-1 | TRBV9 | NA | TRBD2 | CASSKTSGDNEQFF | TGTGCCAGCAGCAAGACTAGCGGGGACAATGAGCAGTTCTTC
TRBJ2-5 | TRBV7-9 | few | TRBD1 | CASSRAGGETQYF | TGTGCCAGCAGCCGGGCAGGGGGCGAGACCCAGTACTTC
TRBJ2-1 | TRBV10-3 | NA | TRBD2 | CAISGTSYNEQFF | TGTGCCATTAGCGGGACTTCCTACAATGAGCAGTTCTTC
TRBJ2-7 | TRBV6-1 | NA | NA | CASSELHEQYF | TGTGCCAGCAGTGAACTTCACGAGCAGTACTTC
TRBJ1-5 | TRBV5-8 | NA | TRBD1 | CASSLEDRGRQPQHF | TGTGCCAGCAGCTTGGAAGACAGGGGAAGGCAGCCCCAGCATTTT
TRBJ1-2 | TRBV27 | once | NA | CASSFRGSHGYTF | TGTGCCAGCAGTTTCAGGGGTAGTCATGGCTACACCTTC
TRBJ1-2 | TRBV7-9 | NA | NA | CASSAETVGYTF | TGTGCCAGCAGCGCCGAAACGGTTGGCTACACCTTC
TRBJ2-3 | TRBV24-1 | NA | NA | CAASTTTDTQYF | TGTGCCGCCAGTACTACCACAGATACGCAGTATTTT
TRBJ2-1 | TRBV4-1 | once | TRBD2 | CASSRYPGAGDPNEQFF | TGCGCCAGCAGCCGATACCCTGGAGCGGGAGATCCGAATGAGCAGTTCTTC
TRBJ1-2 | TRBV4-1 | NA | TRBD1 | CASSPGGKPNYGYTF | TGCGCCAGCAGCCCAGGGGGGAAGCCTAACTATGGCTACACCTTC
TRBJ1-2 | TRBV20-1 | NA | NA | CSASADHRRHGYTF | TGCAGTGCTAGTGCAGATCACAGGAGACATGGCTACACCTTC
TRBJ2-3 | TRBV18 | once | TRBD2 | CASSPLAGDRGTDTQYF | TGTGCCAGCTCACCACTAGCGGGAGACAGGGGCACAGATACGCAGTATTTT
TRBJ1-6 | TRBV6-4 | NA | NA | CASSDFSRDSPLHF | TGTGCCAGCAGTGACTTCTCGAGGGATTCACCCCTCCACTTT
TRBJ2-2 | TRBV5-1 | NA | TRBD1 | CASSLGTARTGELFF | TGCGCCAGCAGTTTGGGGACAGCGCGGACCGGGGAGCTGTTTTTT
TRBJ1-5 | TRBV7-3 | NA | NA | CASSLMEGQPQHF | TGTGCCAGCAGCTTAATGGAGGGTCAGCCCCAGCATTTT
TRBJ1-4 | TRBV15 | NA | TRBD1 | CATSRDTGTGGEKLFF | TGTGCCACCAGCAGAGATACGGGAACAGGGGGAGAAAAACTGTTTTTT
TRBJ1-5 | TRBV18 | once | NA | CASSPEGVQPQHF | TGTGCCAGCTCACCAGAGGGGGTCCAGCCCCAGCATTTT
TRBJ1-1 | TRBV7-9 | few | NA | CASSSHRASNTEAFF | TGTGCCAGCAGCTCTCACAGGGCCTCGAACACTGAAGCTTTCTTT
TRBJ1-1 | TRBV29-1 | NA | NA | CSVALDIGAFF | TGCAGCGTTGCTTTAGACATTGGAGCTTTCTTT
TRBJ1-5 | TRBV5-1 | NA | TRBD1 | CASSDGTGGQPQHF | TGCGCCAGCAGCGACGGGACAGGGGGTCAGCCCCAGCATTTT
TRBJ2-1 | TRBV9 | once | TRBD1 | CASSVLGTVEGEQFF | TGTGCCAGCAGCGTACTCGGGACAGTTGAAGGCGAGCAGTTCTTC
TRBJ1-1 | TRBV7-3 | NA | NA | CASSLTPNQGSEAFF | TGTGCCAGCAGCTTAACCCCGAACCAGGGTAGTGAAGCTTTCTTT
TRBJ2-5 | TRBV4-1 | NA | TRBD1 | CASSSRTGGAETQYF | TGCGCCAGCAGCTCCCGGACAGGTGGGGCAGAGACCCAGTACTTC
TRBJ2-1 | TRBV5-1 | NA | TRBD2 | CASRPTSGHNEQFF | TGCGCCAGCAGGCCGACTAGCGGTCACAATGAGCAGTTCTTC
TRBJ1-2 | TRBV29-1 | NA | NA | CSVMGQAHGYTF | TGCAGCGTTATGGGCCAGGCTCATGGCTACACCTTC
TRBJ2-1 | TRBV7-2 | few | TRBD2 | CASSLPGGPGNEQFF | TGTGCCAGCAGCTTACCGGGGGGGCCCGGGAATGAGCAGTTCTTC
TRBJ1-5 | TRBV12-5 | NA | TRBD1 | CASGPGGGEPQPQHF | TGTGCTAGTGGCCCGGGAGGGGGCGAACCACAGCCCCAGCATTTT
TRBJ2-5 | TRBV5-8 | NA | TRBD2 | CASSRGTSGRLETQYF | TGTGCCAGCAGCCGGGGAACTAGCGGGAGGTTGGAGACCCAGTACTTC
TRBJ2-5 | TRBV6-1 | NA | NA | CASSDLQETQYF | TGTGCCAGCAGTGATTTACAAGAGACCCAGTACTTC
TRBJ1-5 | TRBV6-2/TRBV6-3 | NA | TRBD1 | CASSYSGQAGAYNQPQHF | TGTGCCAGCAGTTACTCGGGACAGGCGGGGGCTTACAATCAGCCCCAGCATTTT
TRBJ1-6 | TRBV6-5 | NA | TRBD1 | CASSYTAGTDNSPLHF | TGTGCCAGCAGTTACACTGCCGGGACAGATAATTCACCCCTCCACTTT
TRBJ2-3 | TRBV5-6 | NA | NA | CASSTGTQIRTDTQYF | TGTGCCAGCAGTACCGGGACTCAAATACGCACAGATACGCAGTATTTT
TRBJ1-4 | TRBV5-6 | NA | NA | CASSSQGTGNEKLFF | TGTGCCAGCAGCTCACAGGGAACTGGTAATGAAAAACTGTTTTTT